Listed below are T cell receptor beta chains from one sample, sequenced in a study of blood T cell repertoires in COVID-19. TCRdb's copy holds only in-frame clones and misses some; the assay was immunoSEQ multiplex PCR. Of tens of thousands of clones detected, 80% to 90% appear once; the ten largest clones hold 4.5% to 5%. Sequencing was performed on peripheral blood. These receptor sequences come from a woman aged 45-60 years with active COVID-19. The CDR3 runs from the conserved cysteine through the conserved F or W. A D gene is named only where the DNA matches it firmly. Not all rows give a size; the values are once, few, many and, for expanded clones, a class.

J,D,V,size,CDR3,DNA
TRBJ1-6,TRBD1,TRBV4-2,few,CASSHSTGEINSPLHF,TGTGCCAGCAGCCATTCCACAGGGGAAATTAATTCACCCCTCCACTTT
TRBJ1-3,NA,TRBV11-2,NA,CASSLGGSAGNTIYF,TGTGCCAGCAGCTTAGGAGGCTCCGCTGGAAACACCATATATTTT
TRBJ2-5,TRBD2,TRBV7-2,once,CASSLDGTSDGTQYF,TGTGCCAGCAGCTTAGACGGGACTAGCGATGGGACCCAGTACTTC
TRBJ1-4,TRBD1,TRBV7-9,NA,CASSNTGVTNEKLFF,TGTGCCAGCAGCAACACAGGGGTAACTAATGAAAAACTGTTTTTT
TRBJ2-7,TRBD1,TRBV3-1/TRBV3-2,NA,CASSQDDRAEQYF,TGTGCCAGCAGCCAAGATGACAGGGCCGAGCAGTACTTC
TRBJ1-1,TRBD1,TRBV18,NA,CASSPRQGAETEAFF,TGTGCCAGCTCACCGCGACAGGGGGCTGAGACTGAAGCTTTCTTT
TRBJ2-3,TRBD2,TRBV27,NA,CASSFGGGPVTDTQYF,TGTGCCAGCAGTTTTGGGGGAGGGCCGGTCACAGATACGCAGTATTTT
TRBJ2-7,TRBD1,TRBV15,NA,CATSREQGASYEQYF,TGTGCCACCAGCAGAGAACAGGGGGCGTCGTACGAGCAGTACTTC
TRBJ2-3,TRBD2,TRBV18,NA,CASSPPGGGISDTQYF,TGTGCCAGCTCACCGCCGGGAGGGGGGATAAGTGATACGCAGTATTTT
TRBJ2-1,NA,TRBV5-1,NA,CASGKSGFLYNEQFF,TGCGCCAGCGGCAAAAGCGGATTTCTTTACAATGAGCAGTTCTTC
TRBJ2-2,NA,TRBV2,few,CASRAGGKNTGELFF,TGTGCCAGCAGGGCAGGGGGGAAGAACACCGGGGAGCTGTTTTTT
TRBJ2-3,NA,TRBV7-3,NA,CASSSPSSDRGADTQYF,TGTGCCAGCAGCTCTCCCTCTAGCGACCGTGGGGCAGATACGCAGTATTTT
TRBJ2-1,TRBD2,TRBV28,NA,CASSLLAGEGLDEQFF,TGTGCCAGCAGTTTACTAGCGGGAGAAGGACTAGATGAGCAGTTCTTC
TRBJ1-1,NA,TRBV5-8,NA,CASSLVDIRNTEAFF,TGTGCCAGCAGCCTCGTGGACATCCGGAACACTGAAGCTTTCTTT
TRBJ2-1,TRBD2,TRBV2,NA,CASSESLAGSNEQFF,TGTGCCAGCAGTGAGAGCCTAGCGGGATCCAATGAGCAGTTCTTC
TRBJ2-7,NA,TRBV5-1,NA,CASSLDWGGLYEQYF,TGCGCCAGCAGCTTGGATTGGGGGGGCCTATACGAGCAGTACTTC
TRBJ2-5,TRBD2,TRBV5-4,NA,CASSWDVGGGQETQYF,TGTGCCAGCAGCTGGGACGTCGGGGGGGGCCAAGAGACCCAGTACTTC
TRBJ2-1,TRBD2,TRBV6-5,NA,CASTVGLAGLNEQFF,TGTGCCAGCACAGTCGGGCTAGCGGGCCTCAATGAGCAGTTCTTC
TRBJ1-3,NA,TRBV3-1/TRBV3-2,NA,CASAPHRGPGDTIYF,TGTGCCAGCGCACCCCACAGAGGGCCCGGCGACACCATATATTTT
TRBJ1-4,NA,TRBV19,NA,CASSITATNEKLFF,TGTGCCAGTAGTATAACAGCAACTAATGAAAAACTGTTTTTT
TRBJ1-4,NA,TRBV5-1,once,CASTRGPATNEKLFF,TGCGCCAGCACCAGGGGCCCCGCGACTAATGAAAAACTGTTTTTT